This T cell receptor (beta chain) was sequenced in a study of T cell repertoires in cytomegalovirus infection. TCRdb called the reads again in MiXCR, with one record for every CDR3 protein. The sample has around 740,000 distinct CDR3 sequences, roughly a third seen once. The germline V gene has CDR1 MNHNS and CDR2 SASEGT. The CDR3 covers 12 residues. Comment on this clonotype: One junction end does not reproduce the germline sequence, and a read error may be involved.

This receptor was taken from a human donor in good health (CMV status not recorded). Some clones in this sample may be carry-over from other donors' samples. The chain couples TRBV6-1 to TRBJ2-3; TRBD1 matches at 7 bases. Sequenced: PBMCs. The DNA of the CDR3 is TGTGCCAGCACTGACAGGGCAGATACGAAGTATTTT. It translates to CASTDRADTKYF.